These T cell receptor beta chains were read from a single sample in a study of PD-L1 blockade in urothelial cancer. Libraries were prepared by immunoSEQ multiplex PCR; TCRdb keeps only in-frame clonotypes and omits some of them. The sample contains 55,000 to 85,000 clones, 84% of which appear only once. The sequenced sample was PBMCs, obtained around atezolizumab (anti-PD-L1) treatment. The source of these receptors is a woman in her seventies with urothelial cancer. Each CDR3 is given with its conserved first and last residue. The D gene is left open where the match is weak.

v_call	d_call	j_call	cdr3_aa
TRBV9	TRBD2	TRBJ2-2	CASSYLAGVNTGELFF
TRBV10-3	-	TRBJ1-1	CAISESTGRVNTEAFF
TRBV7-2	-	TRBJ2-1	CASLSLEGNEQFF
TRBV5-1	TRBD1	TRBJ1-6	CASSIGTDNSPLHF
TRBV7-2	TRBD2	TRBJ2-1	CASSFSGGADEQFF
TRBV6-1	-	TRBJ2-1	CASNSYNEQFF
TRBV29-1	TRBD2	TRBJ2-5	CSVDRGGAQYF
TRBV9	-	TRBJ2-5	CASSVGGGRETQYF
TRBV10-2	-	TRBJ2-7	CASSPGSSYEQYF
TRBV9	TRBD2	TRBJ2-5	CASSVGTSGLLGETQYF
TRBV5-1	TRBD1	TRBJ1-6	CASRPTFGQGGSPLHF
TRBV5-1	TRBD1	TRBJ1-1	CASSVLQGGTEAFF
TRBV6-1	-	TRBJ1-5	CASSGFIYNQPQHF
TRBV27	TRBD1	TRBJ2-3	CARNPGQGVDTQYF
TRBV6-4	-	TRBJ2-3	CASSMEGGDTQYF
TRBV19	TRBD2	TRBJ2-3	CASSIRASGRADTQYF
TRBV28	-	TRBJ1-5	CASSRTVNSNQPQHF
TRBV5-8	TRBD2	TRBJ2-1	CASSLGGLAGVEEQFF
TRBV4-3	TRBD2	TRBJ2-2	CASSQDRGGGLAGTPNTGELFF
TRBV5-4	-	TRBJ2-5	CASSQQTRGRGAETQYF
TRBV7-8	TRBD1	TRBJ1-2	CASSLRDRANGYTF
TRBV6-1	TRBD1	TRBJ1-2	CASSKDPGQGNYGYTF
TRBV19	-	TRBJ1-5	CASSIGLARPQHF
TRBV6-5	-	TRBJ2-7	CASSYASAYEQYF
TRBV30	-	TRBJ1-1	CAWSVLPEAFF
TRBV10-2	-	TRBJ1-5	CASRKAGISNQPQHF
TRBV11-2	-	TRBJ1-4	CASTRGASNEKLFF
TRBV11-2	-	TRBJ1-4	CASSLVNQGNEKLFF
TRBV9	TRBD2	TRBJ2-1	CASSVAGAGGFYNEQFF
TRBV7-3	TRBD2	TRBJ2-1	CASSLRGSGTSGKDNEQFF
TRBV6-6	-	TRBJ1-2	CASSYEAGDGYTF
TRBV11-2	TRBD2	TRBJ2-1	CASSLSPTSGGGKKNEQFF
TRBV5-1	-	TRBJ2-1	CASSPRLANEQFF
TRBV10-1	-	TRBJ2-2	CASSPFYGELFF
TRBV6-1	-	TRBJ1-1	CASSGQWGTEAFF
TRBV29-1	TRBD1	TRBJ2-2	CSGGQGGGPGELFF
TRBV7-3	-	TRBJ2-5	CASSLTKGGWETQYF
TRBV5-4	TRBD1	TRBJ2-1	CASSLSFSGDREQFF
TRBV6-5	-	TRBJ2-7	CASSRAGLGAYEQYF
TRBV5-6	TRBD2	TRBJ2-7	CASSPSSGGAYEQYF
TRBV28	-	TRBJ2-3	CASSLLEGAWLADTQYF
TRBV7-2	-	TRBJ1-5	CASSPIAGGSNQPQHF
TRBV7-3	-	TRBJ2-6	CASSLGGSGANVLTF
TRBV4-2	-	TRBJ2-1	CASSQGVRVRDNEQFF
TRBV18	TRBD2	TRBJ2-1	CASSPPSRTSFGEQFF
TRBV2	TRBD1	TRBJ1-1	CASSERGQGNTEAFF
TRBV5-1	TRBD1	TRBJ1-1	CASSLRQGARTEAFF
TRBV28	-	TRBJ1-1	CASSLVQLNTEAFF
TRBV5-6	-	TRBJ1-1	CASRQQGILEAFF
TRBV27	TRBD2	TRBJ2-7	CASSLTSPGLAYEQYF
TRBV7-9	-	TRBJ1-2	CASYVGGTNYGYTF
TRBV7-3	-	TRBJ2-1	CASSFTGSSEQFF
TRBV28	TRBD2	TRBJ2-7	CASLAGGSPYEQYF
TRBV27	TRBD1	TRBJ1-5	CASSTTGGGSNQPQHF
TRBV20-1	-	TRBJ2-1	CSAQGAGEQFF
TRBV28	TRBD2	TRBJ2-7	CALTSGKSPRSYEQYF
TRBV7-6	TRBD2	TRBJ2-1	CASSFLSGSSYNEQFF